This T cell receptor (beta chain) originates from a study of T cells in Graves' hyperthyroidism and ophthalmopathy. Germline loops: CDR1 MNHNS, CDR2 SASEGT. The length of the CDR3 is 14 residues. Losses at the gene ends were 8 bases for V and 5 bases for J; bases not matched to a gene: 10. TCR beta CDR3 regions were amplified from RNA transcripts. Carried out on the TCR CDR3, a first-round RT-PCR used the HTBI primer set. TCRdb used MiXCR to reprocess the multiplex PCR reads, holding one entry per CDR3 protein. The sample holds about 270,000 distinct CDR3 sequences, less than 30% seen once. The specimen was blood. The V call is TRBV6-1, the J call TRBJ2-5; 8 bases map to TRBD1. The sequence came from a man aged 35-49 years with Graves' hyperthyroidism that later progressed to Graves' ophthalmopathy. CDR3 region: CASSRDRFMETQYF. DNA for the CDR3: TGTGCCAGCTCTCGGGACAGGTTCATGGAGACCCAGTACTTC.